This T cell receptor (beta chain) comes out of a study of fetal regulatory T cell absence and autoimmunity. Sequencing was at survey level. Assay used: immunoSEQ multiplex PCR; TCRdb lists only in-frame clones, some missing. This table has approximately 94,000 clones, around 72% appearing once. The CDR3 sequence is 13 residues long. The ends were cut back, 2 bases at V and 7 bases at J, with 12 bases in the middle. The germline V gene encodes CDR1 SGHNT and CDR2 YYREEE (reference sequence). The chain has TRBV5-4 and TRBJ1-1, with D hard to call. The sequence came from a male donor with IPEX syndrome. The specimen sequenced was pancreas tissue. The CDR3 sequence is CASSFGVRNEAFF. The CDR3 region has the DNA TGTGCCAGCAGCTTCGGGGTACGGAATGAAGCTTTCTTT.